This T cell receptor beta chain stems from a study of cytomegalovirus exposure and HLA in healthy donors. General study points: The study put 150 or so TCR beta chains on its list as cytomegalovirus-associated. For TCR beta chains, V- and J-gene trimming was later linked to a missense DCLRE1C variant. Other equally common chains were less clonally expanded than HLA-associated TCR beta chains, a later analysis showed. DRB1 had the most TCR associations and HLA-C the fewest, a later analysis found, with rates varying by HLA locus.

As regards this clone: The antigen is unknown.

Germline V gene data show CDR1 as MGHRA and CDR2 as YSYEKL. Germline trimming cut 5 bases from V and 1 base from J; bases unmatched to any gene: 10. The CDR3 totals 16 residues. With 60 Vbeta and 13 Jbeta primers, the PCR was carried out. Data came from immunoSEQ multiplex PCR; TCRdb stores just in-frame clones and leaves some out. The sample holds under 250,000 clones, roughly 79% seen once. This TCR derives from a man aged 25 to 40 in good health and CMV-seronegative. The V call is TRBV4-1, the J call TRBJ2-7; 8 bases match TRBD2. Specimen: PBMCs. DNA for the CDR3: TGCGCCAGCAGCTTGCCGGGGGTAGCGGGGTCCTACGAGCAGTACTTC. This sequence encodes CASSLPGVAGSYEQYF.